This TCR beta chain stems from a study of blood T cell repertoires in COVID-19. At the level of the study: Whether acute or convalescent, the COVID-19 samples came from the United States, Italy and Spain. T cells, B-cell-depleted T cells, or PBMCs supplied cDNA or gDNA.

With 0 bases removed from V and 5 bases from J, the gap between germline ends came to 14 bases. The CDR3 has 16 amino acids. CDR1 is SGHTA and CDR2 is FQGNSA in the germline V gene. In the authors' workflow: Amplifying reference gene primers gave estimates of nucleated cell counts. Generated by immunoSEQ multiplex PCR, the TCRdb table keeps only in-frame clones and is missing some. V, J and clone size were drawn from that table, and D and trimming were deduced from the DNA. The sample shows 35,000 to 45,000 clones, roughly 70% of them seen only once. The sequenced material came from peripheral blood. V gene TRBV7-2 combines with J gene TRBJ2-1; D uncertain. The receptor was isolated from an elderly man with acute or convalescent COVID-19. In DNA, the CDR3 is TGTGCCAGCAGCTTAGCGCTTTTGCCTCCTAACAATGAGCAGTTCTTC. It codes for CASSLALLPPNNEQFF. The full variable domain, rest sourced from reference TRBV7-2 and TRBJ2-1, is GAGVSQSPSNKVTEKGKDVELRCDPISGHTALYWYRQSLGQGLEFLIYFQGNSAPDKSGLPSDRFSAERTGGSVSTLTIQRTQQEDSAVYLCASSLALLPPNNEQFFGPGTRLTVL.